The clone carrying this T cell receptor beta chain was counted between two and nine times. Its antigen is currently unknown. Each CDR3 protein is one row after TCRdb ran MiXCR on the 5' RACE reads. Here the sample spans hundreds of thousands of distinct CDR3 sequences, about 18% being singletons. The sample originates from a study of identical twins. Germline V gives CDR1 SEHNR, CDR2 FQNEAQ (reference sequence). CDR3 length: 17 amino acids. V was clipped by 5 bases and J by 0 bases; unmatched bases: 6. Study-level results: Out-of-frame alpha sequences common to twins exhibited a surplus of low generation probability.

These data were also reused for a study on T cells expressing NK-cell markers. That source adds: Obtained from sorted CD3+CD56+NKG2C+, CD3+CD56+NKG2C- and CD3+CD56-NKG2C+ T cells were the TCR beta repertoires.

V gene TRBV7-9 combines with J gene TRBJ2-2, with 10 bases matching TRBD1. This receptor was taken from a woman between 18 and 30 years old in good health. Sequencing was carried out using PBMCs. The CDR3 nucleotides are TGTGCCAGCAGCGGCCGGGACAGGGGCTCGAACACCGGGGAGCTGTTTTTT. Protein sequence: CASSGRDRGSNTGELFF.